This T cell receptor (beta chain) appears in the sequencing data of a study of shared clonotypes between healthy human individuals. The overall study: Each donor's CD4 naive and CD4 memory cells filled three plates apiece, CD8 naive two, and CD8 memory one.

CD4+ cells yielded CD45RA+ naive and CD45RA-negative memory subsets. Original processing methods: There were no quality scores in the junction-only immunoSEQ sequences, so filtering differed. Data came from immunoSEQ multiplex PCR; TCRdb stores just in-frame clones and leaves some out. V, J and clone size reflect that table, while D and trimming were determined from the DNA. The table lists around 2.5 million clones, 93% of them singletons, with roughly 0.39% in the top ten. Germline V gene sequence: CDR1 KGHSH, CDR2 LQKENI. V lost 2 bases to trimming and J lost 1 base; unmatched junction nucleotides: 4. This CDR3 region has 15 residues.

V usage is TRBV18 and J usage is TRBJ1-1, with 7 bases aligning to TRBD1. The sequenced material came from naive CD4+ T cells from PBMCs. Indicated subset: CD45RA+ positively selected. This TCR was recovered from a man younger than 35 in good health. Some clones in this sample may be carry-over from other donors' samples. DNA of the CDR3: TGTGCCAGCTCACCATCGGGGACAGAGAACACTGAAGCTTTCTTT. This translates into CASSPSGTENTEAFF.